Presented here are 13 T cell receptor beta chains from one specimen sequenced in a study of blood T cell repertoires in COVID-19. The data were produced by immunoSEQ multiplex PCR, yet TCRdb's version contains in-frame clones alone and is incomplete. This table holds roughly 90,000 clones, roughly 78% found once. The sample taken for sequencing was peripheral blood. The receptors originated from a woman in her 70s with acute or convalescent COVID-19.

This chain connects TRBV27 to TRBJ2-3; D is possibly TRBD1 (5 bases). The V end lost 3 bases, the J end lost 4 bases, and 17 bases lay between the germline ends. The CDR3 has 16 amino acids. Per the germline V gene, CDR1 is MNHEY and CDR2 is SMNVEV (reference sequence). The CDR3: CASSFHRQFVSDTQYF. The CDR3 DNA reads as TGTGCCAGCAGTTTTCACAGACAGTTCGTGTCAGATACGCAGTATTTT.

The gene calls are TRBV2 and TRBJ1-2, with 9 bases that match TRBD1. CDR3 length equals 13 residues. Losses at the gene ends were 4 bases for V and 6 bases for J; bases not matched to a gene: 3. Germline assignment: CDR1 SNHLY and CDR2 FYNNEI. This CDR3 reads CASSATGGHGYTF. The CDR3 region has the DNA TGTGCCAGCAGTGCGACAGGGGGTCATGGCTACACCTTC.

This clone has a handful of counts. The chain combines TRBV30 with TRBJ2-1, with 8 nucleotides matching TRBD2. This CDR3 is 14 amino acids long. Trimming cost V 5 bases and J 0 bases; bases outside gene matches: 3. CDR1 and CDR2 (germline): GTSNPN, SVGIG (reference sequence). DNA for the CDR3: TGTGCCTGGCTGGCGGGAGGCTCCTACAATGAGCAGTTCTTC. It translates to CAWLAGGSYNEQFF. The full variable domain, its missing parts supplied by reference TRBV30 and TRBJ2-1, is SQTIHQWPATLVQPVGSPLSLECTVEGTSNPNLYWYRQAAGRGLQLLFYSVGIGQISSEVPQNLSASRPQDRQFILSSKKLLLSDSGFYLCAWLAGGSYNEQFFGPGTRLTVL.

The rearrangement uses TRBV28 and TRBJ1-2; TRBD1 matches at 8 bases. CDR3 length equals 14 residues. Trimming removed 5 bases from V and 4 bases from J; junction bases left unmatched: 6. Germline V CDR1 and CDR2: MDHEN, SYDVKM. The DNA for the CDR3 is TGTGCCAGCAGTCCCTCCGGGACAGGCTATGGCTACACCTTC. The encoded protein is CASSPSGTGYGYTF.

The J gene is TRBJ1-2, the V gene TRBV5-1; 12 nucleotides align to TRBD1. The CDR3 has 21 amino acids. Trimming took 3 bases from V and 0 from J; bases not matched to a gene: 18. The germline V gene has CDR1 SGHRS and CDR2 YFSETQ. The CDR3 region is CASSSPGTGGVRSGTNYGYTF. CDR3 DNA sequence: TGCGCCAGCAGCTCGCCCGGGACAGGGGGCGTGAGGTCTGGTACTAACTATGGCTACACCTTC.

V and J are TRBV5-4 and TRBJ2-7, with D maybe TRBD2 (5 bases). The germline V gene encodes CDR1 SGHNT and CDR2 YYREEE (reference sequence). The CDR3 contains 14 residues. V dropped 4 bases and J dropped 3 bases, with 14 bases sitting between them. The CDR3 loop is CASSPELGVYEQYF. CDR3 coding DNA: TGTGCCAGCAGCCCCGAATTGGGAGTCTACGAGCAGTACTTC.

V usage is TRBV9 and J usage is TRBJ2-7; 11 positions agree with TRBD2. The CDR3 sequence is 14 residues long. With V trimmed by 0 bases and J by 6 bases, 2 bases remained unmatched. Germline V gene data show CDR1 as SGDLS and CDR2 as YYNGEE. Here the CDR3 DNA reads TGTGCCAGCAGCGTAGGACTAGCGGGGAGCGAGCAGTACTTC. Residues: CASSVGLAGSEQYF.

CDR3 sequence (DNA): TGTGCCAGCAGTTACCAAGCTTCAGGGGGCAGAGCCAAAAACATTCAGTACTTC. Amino acids: CASSYQASGGRAKNIQYF. The chain uses TRBV6-2 or TRBV6-3 and TRBJ2-4; 8 bases agree with TRBD1. The CDR3 consists of 18 residues. In germline, CDR1 is MNHEY, CDR2 SVGEGT. After removal of 2 bases from V and 0 bases from J, the junction contained 9 bases not matched to a gene.

Only a few counts were recorded for this clone. The identical CDR3 is also encoded by other nucleotide sequences in the sample. The chain links TRBV7-2 to TRBJ1-6; D is undetermined. Looked up from germline, CDR1 is SGHTA and CDR2 is FQGNSA. V lost 0 bases to trimming and J lost 0 bases, with 3 bases between them. The CDR3 length is 15 residues. The CDR3 coding sequence is TGTGCCAGCAGCTTAGCGGCCTCCTATAATTCACCCCTCCACTTT. It translates to CASSLAASYNSPLHF.

CDR3 loop: CASSLGPWDNDFF. CDR3 in DNA: TGTGCCAGCAGTTTGGGCCCTTGGGACAATGATTTCTTT. The chain employs TRBV28 and TRBJ1-1; D is possibly TRBD1 (6 bases). This CDR3 region has 13 residues. With 3 bases removed from V and 13 bases from J, the gap between germline ends came to 18 bases. The germline CDR1 and CDR2 sequences are MDHEN and SYDVKM.

This clone was found once. The rearrangement joins TRBV12-3 or TRBV12-4 to TRBJ2-7; TRBD2 agrees at 7 bases. Trimming removed 4 bases from V and 4 bases from J; junction bases left unmatched: 4. This CDR3 is 13 amino acids long. In DNA, the CDR3 is TGTGCCAGCAGTTCCGGGAGGAAGTACGAGCAGTACTTC. Protein product: CASSSGRKYEQYF.

CDR3 bases: TGCAGTGCTAGTCCCCCGACAGTTAATCAGCCCCAGCATTTT. Translating it yields CSASPPTVNQPQHF. The chain employs TRBV20-1 and TRBJ1-5, with D possibly matching TRBD1 (5 bases). Looked up from germline, CDR1 is DFQATT and CDR2 is SNEGSKA (reference sequence). The CDR3 runs to 14 residues. V was pared by 3 bases and J by 4 bases, with 13 bases between.

The rearrangement links TRBV21-1 to TRBJ1-1; the table's D call, TRBD1, was not checked against the DNA. TRBV21-1 is a known pseudogene. This CDR3 has 17 amino acids. Here the CDR3 reads CASSNRDRIKMNTEAFF. As DNA, the CDR3 is TGTGCCAGCAGCAACCGGGACAGAATTAAGATGAACACTGAAGCTTTCTTT.